This TCR beta chain was observed in a study of shared clonotypes between healthy human individuals. Clones were read by immunoSEQ multiplex PCR, and TCRdb kept only the in-frame ones, dropping some. This sample has over 400,000 clones; about 85% occur once, and the top ten carry about an eighth. Study results and caveats: Clonotype sharing among donors likely depends on sequencing depth.

Details on this clone: The antigen remains unidentified.

Trimming shortened V by 7 bases and J by 2 bases, and 12 bases separated the two germline ends. CDR1 PRHDT and CDR2 FYEKMQ come from the germline V gene (reference sequence). The CDR3 is made up of 15 amino acids. This chain joins TRBV13 and TRBJ2-6; D remains ambiguous. The TCR was taken from a woman aged 40 to 50 in good health. Some clones in this sample may be carry-over from other donors' samples. The sample consisted of PBMCs. In nucleotides, the CDR3 is TGTGCCAGCAAAGACACCTACGCTGGGGCCAACGTCCTGACTTTC. This sequence encodes CASKDTYAGANVLTF.